Below are 18 T cell receptor beta chains sequenced from a single sample in a study of cytomegalovirus exposure and HLA in healthy donors. The PCR made use of 60 Vbeta and 13 Jbeta primers. Clones were read by immunoSEQ multiplex PCR, and TCRdb kept only the in-frame ones, dropping some. The repertoire holds approximately 150,000 clones, with about 80% as singletons. The sequenced sample was PBMCs. The receptors shown here come from a man aged 35-49 years in good health and CMV-seronegative.

The rearrangement joins TRBV6-5 to TRBJ1-4; D might be TRBD1 (5 bases). This CDR3 comprises 13 residues. V shed 6 bases and J shed 7 bases, with 12 bases lying between them. Germline V gene sequence: CDR1 MNHEY, CDR2 SVGAGI. The DNA of the CDR3 is TGTGCCAGCAGATGGCAGGGAGGTGAAAAACTGTTTTTT. Encoded protein: CASRWQGGEKLFF.

CDR3 residues: CASSPDREEKLFF. For the CDR3, the DNA is TGTGCCAGCAGCCCCGACAGGGAGGAAAAACTGTTTTTT. V usage is TRBV5-6 and J usage is TRBJ1-4; 7 positions match TRBD1. There are 13 residues in the CDR3. After removal of 4 bases from V and 8 bases from J, the junction contained 5 bases not matched to a gene. CDR1 is SGHDT, CDR2 YYEEEE, per germline. The full variable domain, its missing parts supplied by reference TRBV5-6 and TRBJ1-4, is DAGVTQSPTHLIKTRGQQVTLRCSPKSGHDTVSWYQQALGQGPQFIFQYYEEEERQRGNFPDRFSGHQFPNYSSELNVNALLLGDSALYLCASSPDREEKLFFGSGTQLSVL.

The V and J genes are TRBV11-1 and TRBJ1-2, with 7 positions matching TRBD1. Germline CDR1 is SGHAT and CDR2 is FQDESV (reference sequence). The CDR3 loop spans 13 amino acids. V trimming: 5 bases; J trimming: 4 bases; junction bases outside the gene matches: 4. The CDR3 loop reads CASSARDSYGYTF. CDR3 coding DNA: TGTGCCAGCAGCGCCCGGGACAGCTATGGCTACACCTTC.

The gene calls are TRBV5-1 and TRBJ2-5; 12 nucleotides agree with TRBD2. In germline, CDR1 is SGHRS, CDR2 YFSETQ. With V trimmed by 0 bases and J by 3 bases, 6 bases remained unmatched. CDR3 length equals 17 residues. The CDR3 is CASSLGTSGALEETQYF. As DNA, the CDR3 is TGCGCCAGCAGCTTGGGGACTAGCGGGGCTTTAGAAGAGACCCAGTACTTC.

CDR3 DNA sequence: TGTGCCAGTAGTACGGGACAGGGGGCCAATGAGCAGTTCTTC. It is translated as CASSTGQGANEQFF. This chain connects TRBV19 to TRBJ2-1, with TRBD1 identical over 12 bases. After removal of 4 bases from V and 6 bases from J, the junction contained 1 base not matched to a gene. The CDR3 extends over 14 amino acids. CDR1 is LNHDA and CDR2 is SQIVND in the germline V gene (reference sequence).

This sequence joins TRBV9 and TRBJ2-2; unclear D gene. CDR1 and CDR2 from the germline V gene are SGDLS and YYNGEE. Trimming took 4 bases from V and 6 from J, leaving 10 bases between them. The CDR3 sequence is 13 residues long. CDR3 protein: CASSSRLPGELFF. CDR3 nucleotides: TGTGCCAGCAGCTCCCGGTTACCCGGGGAGCTGTTTTTT.

The rearrangement uses TRBV7-8 and TRBJ2-7; D possibly corresponds to TRBD2 (6 bases). The CDR3 runs 14 residues. Germline V CDR1 and CDR2: SGHVS, FQNEAQ. Between the trimmed V and J ends, which lost 3 bases and 2 bases, there was a span of 11 bases. The CDR3, as DNA: TGTGCCAGCAGCTTCGCGGGGAAAACCTACGAGCAGTACTTC. It specifies CASSFAGKTYEQYF.

The chain is built from TRBV11-1 and TRBJ1-5; D not resolved. This CDR3 region has 13 residues. CDR1 is SGHAT and CDR2 is FQDESV in the germline V gene (reference sequence). V lost 2 bases to trimming and J lost 9 bases, with 11 bases between them. The CDR3 loop reads CASSLQSFAPQHF. CDR3 DNA: TGTGCCAGCAGCTTACAGTCCTTCGCGCCCCAGCATTTT.

V usage is TRBV27 and J usage is TRBJ2-6; D is possibly TRBD2 (6 bases). Germline CDR1 and CDR2: MNHEY and SMNVEV (reference sequence). The ends were cut back, 10 bases at V and 0 bases at J, with 10 bases in the middle. The CDR3 consists of 14 residues. This CDR3 reads CATTGGSGANVLTF. For the CDR3, the DNA is TGTGCCACCACCGGGGGCTCTGGGGCCAACGTCCTGACTTTC.

The rearrangement joins TRBV5-6 to TRBJ2-7, with 14 positions matching TRBD2. This CDR3 has 16 residues. CDR1 is SGHDT, CDR2 YYEEEE, per germline. V shed 4 bases and J 2 bases; nucleotides not matched to a gene: 5. This chain's CDR3 is CASSPGLAGGPYEQYF. The CDR3 DNA follows: TGTGCCAGCAGCCCTGGACTAGCGGGGGGTCCCTACGAGCAGTACTTC. The variable domain in full, with the rest retrieved from reference TRBV5-6 and TRBJ2-7, is DAGVTQSPTHLIKTRGQQVTLRCSPKSGHDTVSWYQQALGQGPQFIFQYYEEEERQRGNFPDRFSGHQFPNYSSELNVNALLLGDSALYLCASSPGLAGGPYEQYFGPGTRLTVT.

The rearrangement links TRBV10-2 to TRBJ1-1, with TRBD1 identical over 10 bases. The CDR3 contains 15 residues. With 8 bases clipped from V and 6 bases from J, the junction kept 12 bases outside the gene matches. Germline V lookup: CDR1 WSHSY, CDR2 SAAADI. The CDR3 region has the DNA TGCGCCAGCCAGAGACAGGGGGCAACTAGCGCTGAAGCTTTCTTT. It translates to CASQRQGATSAEAFF.

This clone has only a few counts. CDR3 sequence reads: CASSEVGTSYEQYF. CDR3 nucleotides: TGTGCCAGCAGTGAAGTGGGCACCTCCTACGAGCAGTACTTC. The V and J genes are TRBV6-1 and TRBJ2-7, with D hard to call. The CDR3 spans 14 residues. Germline CDR1 reads MNHNS; CDR2 reads SASEGT. The germline V and J ends were trimmed by 1 base and 0 bases, with 7 bases remaining between them.

The count of this clone is one. Mismatch with germline at one junction end may stem from a read error. This chain links TRBV6-1 with TRBJ1-4, with a weak D call TRBD1 (5 bases). The CDR3 is made up of 12 amino acids. Germline V gives CDR1 MNHNS, CDR2 SASEGT. DNA of the CDR3: TGTGCCAGCAGAGCAGGGAATGAAAAACTGCTTTTT. It translates to CASRAGNEKLLF.

This clone showed up just once. This rearrangement joins TRBV14 to TRBJ2-3; no clear D gene. Germline values: CDR1 SGHDN, CDR2 FVKESK. V lost 1 base to trimming and J lost 3 bases, with 11 bases between them. The CDR3 has 15 amino acids. The CDR3 region has the DNA TGTGCCAGCAGCCAAGGACTCCACGGGACAGATACGCAGTATTTT. This sequence encodes CASSQGLHGTDTQYF.

A few counts support this clone. The chain is built from TRBV11-2 and TRBJ1-2; TRBD1 aligns across 11 bases. The CDR3 runs 16 residues. In germline, CDR1 is SGHAT, CDR2 FQNNGV. With 0 bases clipped from V and 4 bases from J, the junction kept 4 bases outside the gene matches. The CDR3 DNA is TGTGCCAGCAGCTTAGAGGGACAGGGGGGTCTCTATGGCTACACCTTC. The encoded protein is CASSLEGQGGLYGYTF.

J is TRBJ2-7 and V is TRBV30; a weak D match, TRBD1 (7 bases). The V gene's germline CDR1 is GTSNPN and CDR2 SVGIG (reference sequence). The CDR3 contains 13 residues. V lost 4 bases and J lost 3, with 13 bases in between. CDR3: CAWISQGGYEQYF. Here the CDR3 DNA reads TGTGCCTGGATCAGTCAGGGGGGCTACGAGCAGTACTTC.

The V call is TRBV5-6, the J call TRBJ1-1, with a weak D call TRBD1 (6 bases). The CDR3 runs to 15 residues. The V and J ends lost 3 bases and 1 base respectively, with 13 bases between them. CDR1 is SGHDT and CDR2 is YYEEEE in the germline V gene. In DNA form, the CDR3 reads TGTGCCAGCAGCTCTCCGGGGGGCGCGAACACTGAAGCTTTCTTT. Amino acids: CASSSPGGANTEAFF.

The chain uses TRBV28 and TRBJ1-6, with D maybe TRBD1 (6 bases). The V end was cut by 6 bases, the J end by 9 bases, with 21 bases between. This CDR3 has 16 amino acids. Per the germline V gene, CDR1 is MDHEN and CDR2 is SYDVKM. Here the CDR3 DNA reads TGTGCCAGCAGCTCATTCACAATACAGGGTTTTTCACCCCTCCACTTT. Protein product: CASSSFTIQGFSPLHF.